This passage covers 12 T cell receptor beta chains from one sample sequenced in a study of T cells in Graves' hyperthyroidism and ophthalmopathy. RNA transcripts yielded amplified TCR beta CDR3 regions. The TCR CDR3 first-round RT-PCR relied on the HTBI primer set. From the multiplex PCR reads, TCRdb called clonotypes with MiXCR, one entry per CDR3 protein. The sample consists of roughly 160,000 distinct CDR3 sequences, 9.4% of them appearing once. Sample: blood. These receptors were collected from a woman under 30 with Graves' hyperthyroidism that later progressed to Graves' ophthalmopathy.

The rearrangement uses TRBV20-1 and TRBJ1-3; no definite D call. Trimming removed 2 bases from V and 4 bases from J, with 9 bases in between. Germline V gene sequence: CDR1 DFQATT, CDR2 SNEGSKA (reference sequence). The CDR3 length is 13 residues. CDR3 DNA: TGCAGTGCTAGAAGAGGTGGAGGAAACACCATATATTTT. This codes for CSARRGGGNTIYF.

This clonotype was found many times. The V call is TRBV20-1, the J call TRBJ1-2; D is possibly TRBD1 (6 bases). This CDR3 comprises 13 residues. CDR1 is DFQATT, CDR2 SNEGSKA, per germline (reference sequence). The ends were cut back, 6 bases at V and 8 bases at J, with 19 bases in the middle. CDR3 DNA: TGCAGTGCGGTGACCGGGACATCCTACGGCTACACCTTC. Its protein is CSAVTGTSYGYTF.

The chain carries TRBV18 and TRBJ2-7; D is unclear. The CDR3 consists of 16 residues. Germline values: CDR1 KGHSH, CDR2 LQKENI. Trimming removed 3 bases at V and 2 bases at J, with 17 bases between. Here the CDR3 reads CASSPSIPAGPYEQYF. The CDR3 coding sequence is TGTGCCAGCTCACCCTCAATCCCCGCCGGACCCTACGAGCAGTACTTC. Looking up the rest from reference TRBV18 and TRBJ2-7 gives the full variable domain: NAGVMQNPRHLVRRRGQEARLRCSPMKGHSHVYWYRQLPEEGLKFMVYLQKENIIDESGMPKERFSAEFPKEGPSILRIQQVVRGDSAAYFCASSPSIPAGPYEQYFGPGTRLTVT.

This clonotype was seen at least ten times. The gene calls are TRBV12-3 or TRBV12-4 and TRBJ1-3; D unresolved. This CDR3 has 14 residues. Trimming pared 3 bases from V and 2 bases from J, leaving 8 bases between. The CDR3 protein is CASSFNGAGNTIYF. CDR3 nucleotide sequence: TGTGCCAGCAGTTTCAACGGGGCTGGAAACACCATATATTTT.

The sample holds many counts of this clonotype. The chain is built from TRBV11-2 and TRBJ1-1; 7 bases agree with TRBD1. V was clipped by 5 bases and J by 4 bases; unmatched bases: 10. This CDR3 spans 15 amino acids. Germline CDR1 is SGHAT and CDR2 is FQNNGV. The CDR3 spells CASSRQGRFGTEAFF. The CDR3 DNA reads TGTGCCAGCAGCAGACAGGGTAGGTTTGGCACTGAAGCTTTCTTT.

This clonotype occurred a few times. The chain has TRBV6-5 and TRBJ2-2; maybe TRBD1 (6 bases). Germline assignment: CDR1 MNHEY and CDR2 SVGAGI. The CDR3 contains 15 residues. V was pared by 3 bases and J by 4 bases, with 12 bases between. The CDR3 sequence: CASSYQGPSTGELFF. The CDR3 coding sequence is TGTGCCAGCAGTTATCAGGGGCCAAGCACCGGGGAGCTGTTTTTT.

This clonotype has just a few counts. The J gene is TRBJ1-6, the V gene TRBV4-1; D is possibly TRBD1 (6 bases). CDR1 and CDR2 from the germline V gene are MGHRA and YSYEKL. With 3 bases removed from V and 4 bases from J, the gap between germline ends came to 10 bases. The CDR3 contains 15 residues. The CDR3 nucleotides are TGCGCCAGCAGCCATGGGACATCTTATAATTCACCCCTCCACTTT. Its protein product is CASSHGTSYNSPLHF.

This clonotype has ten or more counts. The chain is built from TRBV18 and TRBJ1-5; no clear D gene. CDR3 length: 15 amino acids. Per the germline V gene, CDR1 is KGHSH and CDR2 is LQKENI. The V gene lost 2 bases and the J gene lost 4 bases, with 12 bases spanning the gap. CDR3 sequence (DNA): TGTGCCAGCTCACCAGCGGCAGGCCGAAATCAGCCCCAGCATTTT. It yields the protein CASSPAAGRNQPQHF. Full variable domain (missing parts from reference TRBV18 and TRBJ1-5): NAGVMQNPRHLVRRRGQEARLRCSPMKGHSHVYWYRQLPEEGLKFMVYLQKENIIDESGMPKERFSAEFPKEGPSILRIQQVVRGDSAAYFCASSPAAGRNQPQHFGDGTRLSIL.

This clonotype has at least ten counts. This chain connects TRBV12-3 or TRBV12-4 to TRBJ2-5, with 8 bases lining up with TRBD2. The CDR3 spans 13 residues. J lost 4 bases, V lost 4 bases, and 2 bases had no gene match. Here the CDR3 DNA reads TGTGCCAGCAGTTCGGCGGGAGGAGAGACCCAGTACTTC. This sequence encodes CASSSAGGETQYF.

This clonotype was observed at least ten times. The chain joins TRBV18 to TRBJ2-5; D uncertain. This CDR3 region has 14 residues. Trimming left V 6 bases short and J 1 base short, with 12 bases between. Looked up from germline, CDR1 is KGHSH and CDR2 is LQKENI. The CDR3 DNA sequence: TGTGCCAGCTCCCAGCGACGGACCCAAGAGACCCAGTACTTC. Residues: CASSQRRTQETQYF. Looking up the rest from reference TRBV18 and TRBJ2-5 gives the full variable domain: NAGVMQNPRHLVRRRGQEARLRCSPMKGHSHVYWYRQLPEEGLKFMVYLQKENIIDESGMPKERFSAEFPKEGPSILRIQQVVRGDSAAYFCASSQRRTQETQYFGPGTRLLVL.

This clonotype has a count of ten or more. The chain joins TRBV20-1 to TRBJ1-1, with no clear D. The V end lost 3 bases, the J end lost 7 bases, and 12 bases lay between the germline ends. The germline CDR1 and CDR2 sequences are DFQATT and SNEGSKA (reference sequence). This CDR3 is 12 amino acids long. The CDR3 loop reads CSASDGVGEAFF. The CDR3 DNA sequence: TGCAGTGCTAGTGACGGGGTAGGTGAAGCTTTCTTT.

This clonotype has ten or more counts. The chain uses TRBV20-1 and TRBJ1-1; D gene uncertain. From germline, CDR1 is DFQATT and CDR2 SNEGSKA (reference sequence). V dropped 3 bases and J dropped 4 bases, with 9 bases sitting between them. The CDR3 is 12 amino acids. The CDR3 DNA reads TGCAGTGCTAGTGATTGGGGCACTGAAGCTTTCTTT. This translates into CSASDWGTEAFF.